The 21 T cell receptor beta chains presented below share a single source sample, sequenced in a study of T cell responses to AZD1222 COVID-19 vaccine. Libraries were prepared by immunoSEQ multiplex PCR; TCRdb keeps only in-frame clonotypes and omits some of them. The sample has 180,000 or so clones; 94% are singletons. The source was peripheral blood, collected on day 0 of AZD1222 vaccination. These receptors all come from an adult in good health.

This sequence joins TRBV19 and TRBJ1-1; the match to TRBD1 covers 8 bases. The CDR3 loop spans 14 amino acids. V lost 7 bases, J lost 3 bases, and 7 bases stayed unmatched. Per the germline V gene, CDR1 is LNHDA and CDR2 is SQIVND (reference sequence). The CDR3 loop reads CASMGDRRYTEAFF. In nucleotides, the CDR3 is TGTGCCAGTATGGGGGACAGGAGGTACACTGAAGCTTTCTTT.

V and J are TRBV28 and TRBJ1-3; D is uncertain. CDR1 and CDR2 from the germline V gene are MDHEN and SYDVKM. There are 14 residues in the CDR3. V shed 6 bases and J shed 3 bases, with 12 bases lying between them. The CDR3, as DNA: TGTGCCAGCAGACGACCCGAGGGTGGAAACACCATATATTTT. Its translation is CASRRPEGGNTIYF.

V and J are TRBV24-1 and TRBJ2-1, with TRBD2 as a possible D gene (7 bases). Deletions cut 1 base from V and 9 bases from J, with 18 bases between. This CDR3 has 16 residues. CDR1 KGHDR and CDR2 SFDVKD come from the germline V gene. In DNA, the CDR3 is TGTGCCACCAGTGATTTAGGGGAGGGGGGAGGTGGTGAGCAGTTCTTC. It specifies CATSDLGEGGGGEQFF.

Turning to this clone: Other DNA sequences within the sample encode an identical CDR3. The chain has TRBV27 and TRBJ2-2; TRBD1 agrees at 7 bases. Germline V lookup: CDR1 MNHEY, CDR2 SMNVEV (reference sequence). The junction had 3 bases not matched to a gene; V was cut back by 6 bases and J by 5 bases. This CDR3 has 13 amino acids. The CDR3 DNA reads as TGTGCCAGCAGCCCGACAGGGACCGGGGAGCTGTTTTTT. Translating it yields CASSPTGTGELFF.

This chain connects TRBV5-5 to TRBJ1-2, with 7 positions matching TRBD1. The CDR3 is made up of 15 amino acids. In germline, CDR1 is SGHKS, CDR2 YYEKEE (reference sequence). After removal of 2 bases from V and 4 bases from J, the junction contained 8 bases not matched to a gene. The CDR3: CASSLGQGVFYGYTF. For the CDR3, the DNA is TGTGCCAGCAGCTTAGGCCAGGGGGTCTTCTATGGCTACACCTTC.

The rearrangement joins TRBV6-2 or TRBV6-3 to TRBJ2-1; D is ambiguous. Trimming took 4 bases from V and 9 from J, leaving 10 bases between them. In germline, CDR1 is MNHEY, CDR2 SVGEGT. CDR3 length: 12 residues. CDR3 in DNA: TGTGCCAGCAGTTTCGTCCCCGCTGAGCAGTTCTTC. Translation gives CASSFVPAEQFF.

V and J are TRBV2 and TRBJ2-7; TRBD2 agrees at 11 bases. In germline, CDR1 is SNHLY, CDR2 FYNNEI. This CDR3 region has 15 residues. J lost 4 bases, V lost 6 bases, and 8 bases had no gene match. The CDR3 loop reads CASSPRTSGPYEQYF. CDR3 in DNA: TGTGCCAGCAGCCCTCGGACTAGCGGGCCTTACGAGCAGTACTTC.

The gene calls are TRBV5-6 and TRBJ2-5; D remains unclear. CDR1 is SGHDT and CDR2 is YYEEEE in the germline V gene. The CDR3 is 14 residues long. V lost 8 bases to trimming and J lost 1 base, with 15 bases between them. The CDR3 DNA sequence: TGTGCCAGTTGGATTCGGACGGGCCAAGAGACCCAGTACTTC. Its protein is CASWIRTGQETQYF.

The rearrangement links TRBV19 to TRBJ2-7, with D possibly matching TRBD1 (5 bases). Trimming shortened V by 5 bases and J by 2 bases, and 13 bases separated the two germline ends. Germline V gene data show CDR1 as LNHDA and CDR2 as SQIVND (reference sequence). CDR3 length: 14 amino acids. The CDR3 reads CASSPSIQAYEQYF. CDR3 in DNA: TGTGCCAGTAGTCCATCAATACAGGCCTACGAGCAGTACTTC.

The CDR3 region is CASRTDRGAKSPLHF. The CDR3 DNA follows: TGTGCCAGCAGAACCGACAGGGGAGCAAAGTCACCCCTCCACTTT. The genes are TRBV2 and TRBJ1-6; TRBD1 agrees at 8 bases. V lost 6 bases, J lost 10 bases, and 11 bases stayed unmatched. CDR1 and CDR2 from the germline V gene are SNHLY and FYNNEI. CDR3 length equals 15 residues. Based on the CDR3 plus reference TRBV2 and TRBJ1-6, the full variable domain is EPEVTQTPSHQVTQMGQEVILRCVPISNHLYFYWYRQILGQKVEFLVSFYNNEISEKSEIFDDQFSVERPDGSNFTLKIRSTKLEDSAMYFCASRTDRGAKSPLHFGNGTRLTVT.

The chain combines TRBV5-1 with TRBJ1-1, with D unclear. Trimming took 4 bases from V and 6 from J, leaving 13 bases between them. This CDR3 contains 13 residues. Germline loops: CDR1 SGHRS, CDR2 YFSETQ. CDR3 DNA sequence: TGCGCCAGCAGCCAGCCACCAGCCGCTGAAGCTTTCTTT. This codes for CASSQPPAAEAFF.

The chain employs TRBV2 and TRBJ1-1, with TRBD1 identical over 7 bases. Per germline, CDR1 SNHLY and CDR2 FYNNEI. V shed 10 bases and J 3 bases; nucleotides not matched to a gene: 11. This CDR3 is built from 14 residues. The CDR3 sequence is CANTGEGAYTEAFF. For the CDR3, the DNA is TGTGCCAACACGGGGGAGGGGGCGTACACTGAAGCTTTCTTT.

This clone came up once. The chain links TRBV5-1 to TRBJ1-1; no clear D. Looked up from germline, CDR1 is SGHRS and CDR2 is YFSETQ. This CDR3 contains 13 residues. Trimming removed 4 bases from V and 5 bases from J, with 12 bases in between. The CDR3 DNA reads TGCGCCAGCAGCGGCGACGGCCCGACTGAAGCTTTCTTT. Its protein is CASSGDGPTEAFF.

The gene calls are TRBV28 and TRBJ1-2; the D is unclear. CDR1 is MDHEN, CDR2 SYDVKM, per germline. V lost 6 bases and J lost 5, with 7 bases in between. The CDR3 runs 11 residues. The chain's CDR3 is CASSTSYGYTF. The CDR3 bases are TGTGCCAGCAGCACTAGTTATGGCTACACCTTC.

As DNA, the CDR3 is TGTGCCAGCAGCCAAGAGCTATTGTCGGGAGCGGTCGGGGAGCTGTTTTTT. Its translation: CASSQELLSGAVGELFF. The chain joins TRBV4-2 to TRBJ2-2, with D possibly being TRBD2 (6 bases). V was cut by 0 bases and J by 7 bases, with 18 bases left in between. Germline lookup yields CDR1 LGHNA and CDR2 YNFKEQ. CDR3 length: 17 residues.

The chain has TRBV3-1 (or the pseudogene TRBV3-2) and TRBJ2-7; a possible D gene is TRBD1 (5 bases). Germline loops: CDR1 LGHDT, CDR2 YNNKEL (reference sequence). V lost 1 base to trimming and J lost 8 bases, with 15 bases between them. The CDR3 runs 14 residues. The CDR3 sequence: CASSQVLGRAQQYF. The CDR3 DNA reads TGTGCCAGCAGCCAAGTCTTGGGCAGGGCGCAGCAGTACTTC.

This sequence joins TRBV6-5 and TRBJ1-1, with D uncertain. The CDR3 spans 13 residues. Trimming left V 2 bases short and J 3 bases short, with 7 bases between. Germline lookup yields CDR1 MNHEY and CDR2 SVGAGI. The CDR3 DNA sequence: TGTGCCAGCAGTTACGACGGTTACACTGAAGCTTTCTTT. Translation gives CASSYDGYTEAFF.

The chain joins TRBV15 to TRBJ2-7, with a tentative D call TRBD1 (5 bases). V shed 5 bases and J shed 7 bases, with 12 bases lying between them. Germline V CDR1 and CDR2: LNHNV, YYDKDF (reference sequence). The CDR3 covers 12 residues. The CDR3 nucleotides read TGTGCCACCAGCGACTCTCAGGGAGAGCAGTACTTC. It yields the protein CATSDSQGEQYF.

The chain carries TRBV18 and TRBJ2-7, with TRBD1 matching 10 bases. The CDR3 is 16 amino acids. Unmatched junction bases numbered 8, after V lost 3 bases and J lost 3 bases. Germline CDR1 KGHSH, CDR2 LQKENI. This CDR3 reads CASSPNDWTGGYEQYF. In DNA, the CDR3 is TGTGCCAGCTCACCCAATGACTGGACAGGGGGCTACGAGCAGTACTTC.

The chain uses TRBV5-1 and TRBJ1-1; tentative D call: TRBD1 (5 bases). CDR1 is SGHRS and CDR2 is YFSETQ in the germline V gene. Trimming removed 4 bases at V and 1 base at J, with 8 bases between. This CDR3 has 13 residues. The CDR3 is CASSPGQNTEAFF. The CDR3 DNA reads TGCGCCAGCAGCCCGGGGCAGAACACTGAAGCTTTCTTT.

In this sample, this clone turned up once. This chain uses TRBV5-5 with TRBJ2-1, with 7 nucleotides matching TRBD1. This CDR3 contains 17 residues. Trimming took 4 bases from V and 3 from J; bases not matched to a gene: 13. Germline-derived CDR1 and CDR2 are SGHKS and YYEKEE (reference sequence). The CDR3 sequence: CASSLWNLDRDYNEQFF. CDR3 sequence (DNA): TGTGCCAGCAGCCTATGGAATCTTGACAGGGACTACAATGAGCAGTTCTTC.